This TCR beta chain was identified during a study of identical twins. This clonotype showed up just a few times. The antigen remains unidentified. Template switching, a step in the protocol, added a universal primer site, and cDNA carried unique molecular identifiers. TCRdb re-derived calls from the 5' RACE reads in MiXCR, one entry per CDR3 protein. The table lists 700,000 or so distinct CDR3 sequences, 8.6% of them singletons. The CDR3 consists of 15 residues. Trimming cost V 4 bases and J 10 bases; bases outside gene matches: 12. Germline V CDR1 and CDR2: SGHVS, FNYEAQ. Findings of the study overall: One should note that invariant MAIT and iNKT cells could partly confound zero-insertion analyses.

A further study also used this sample, focusing on yellow fever vaccine responses in identical twins.

The sequence was collected from a woman aged 18 to 35 in good health. Material for sequencing was PBMCs. The chain links TRBV7-6 to TRBJ2-1, with 8 bases matching TRBD1. The CDR3 is CASSSDPDRAGEQFF. The CDR3 coding sequence is TGTGCCAGCAGCTCCGACCCGGACAGGGCGGGCGAGCAGTTCTTC.